The 22 T cell receptor beta chains below all came from one sample that was sequenced in a study of shared clonotypes between healthy human individuals. Using immunoSEQ multiplex PCR, the repertoire was profiled, and TCRdb retains in-frame clones only, with some absent. The profile shows about 1,900,000 clones, approximately 94% of them singletons. Naive CD8 cells lacked CD45RO, underwent positive selection for CCR7 and left out terminally differentiated effector memory CD45RA+ cells. The sample consisted of naive CD8+ T cells sorted from blood. Every receptor here comes from a man younger than 35 in good health.

DNA of the CDR3: TGTGCCAGTAGTATGATGGGCTTCGGAAAACCTAGCACAGATACGCAGTATTTT. Translated, it gives CASSMMGFGKPSTDTQYF. The rearrangement links TRBV19 to TRBJ2-3; D is unclear. Trimming cost V 3 bases and J 0 bases, with 19 bases left between them. This CDR3 has 18 residues. CDR1 and CDR2 (germline): LNHDA, SQIVND (reference sequence).

V is TRBV5-3 and J is TRBJ2-5; tentatively, D is TRBD2 (5 bases). TRBV5-3 falls under the ORF class, with uncertain function. The CDR3 length is 15 residues. With 4 bases removed from V and 1 base from J, the gap between germline ends came to 14 bases. The DNA for the CDR3 is TGTGCCAGAAGCGCCGAGGGAGAGGCCCAAGAGACCCAGTACTTC. This gives the protein CARSAEGEAQETQYF.

The rearrangement links TRBV27 to TRBJ2-2; tentatively, D is TRBD2 (6 bases). V lost 5 bases to trimming and J lost 7 bases, with 20 bases between them. The CDR3 spans 16 residues. From germline, CDR1 is MNHEY and CDR2 SMNVEV (reference sequence). The CDR3 loop is CASSPGWGEFVGELFF. The CDR3 DNA follows: TGTGCCAGCAGTCCCGGCTGGGGGGAGTTTGTCGGGGAGCTGTTTTTT.

The gene calls are TRBV6-1 and TRBJ2-7; D not resolved. V lost 2 bases and J 3 bases, leaving 8 bases between the germline ends. CDR3 length: 13 residues. Germline lookup yields CDR1 MNHNS and CDR2 SASEGT. CDR3 nucleotide sequence: TGTGCCAGCAGTGAACGGATTGGCTACGAGCAGTACTTC. Translation gives CASSERIGYEQYF.

This chain joins TRBV6-5 and TRBJ1-2; perhaps TRBD1 as D (6 bases). This CDR3 has 13 amino acids. Germline lookup yields CDR1 MNHEY and CDR2 SVGAGI. V was shortened by 7 bases and J by 0 bases, with 9 bases between the two germline ends. The chain's CDR3 is CASITGPNYGYTF. CDR3 nucleotide sequence: TGTGCCAGCATTACAGGGCCTAACTATGGCTACACCTTC.

To note about this clone: The same CDR3 also results from other DNA sequences found in this sample. The rearrangement links TRBV5-8 to TRBJ2-7; D is possibly TRBD2 (5 bases). V gave up 0 bases and J gave up 4 bases, with 11 bases separating them. Germline lookup yields CDR1 SGHTS and CDR2 YDEGEE. The CDR3 totals 14 residues. CDR3: CASSLGGISYEQYF. The CDR3 region has the DNA TGTGCCAGCAGCTTGGGAGGGATCTCTTACGAGCAGTACTTC. Variable domain in full (rest from reference TRBV5-8 and TRBJ2-7): EAGVTQSPTHLIKTRGQQATLRCSPISGHTSVYWYQQALGLGLQFLLWYDEGEERNRGNFPPRFSGRQFPNYSSELNVNALELEDSALYLCASSLGGISYEQYFGPGTRLTVT.

This chain's CDR3 is CASTPGGRGSYTF. CDR3 DNA: TGTGCCAGCACTCCTGGGGGACGGGGCAGCTACACCTTC. The chain joins TRBV6-6 to TRBJ1-2; a weak D match, TRBD1 (5 bases). Germline loops: CDR1 MNHNY, CDR2 SVGAGI (reference sequence). This CDR3 spans 13 amino acids. Trimming left V 7 bases short and J 9 bases short, with 18 bases between.

The chain has TRBV9 and TRBJ2-7, with D hard to call. Trimming took off 4 bases at V and 0 bases at J, with 20 bases between the two ends. The germline V gene has CDR1 SGDLS and CDR2 YYNGEE. The CDR3 is 17 amino acids. CDR3 protein: CASSSGPPARSSYEQYF. Here the CDR3 DNA reads TGTGCCAGCAGCTCCGGGCCGCCGGCGCGCAGCTCCTACGAGCAGTACTTC. Full variable domain (remainder filled in from reference TRBV9 and TRBJ2-7): DSGVTQTPKHLITATGQRVTLRCSPRSGDLSVYWYQQSLDQGLQFLIQYYNGEERAKGNILERFSAQQFPDLHSELNLSSLELGDSALYFCASSSGPPARSSYEQYFGPGTRLTVT.

This chain connects TRBV5-6 to TRBJ2-7, with D perhaps matching TRBD1 (5 bases). V lost 0 bases to trimming and J lost 1 base, with 11 bases between them. This CDR3 comprises 15 residues. CDR1 SGHDT and CDR2 YYEEEE come from the germline V gene. CDR3 in amino acids: CASSLGGHLSYEQYF. In DNA, the CDR3 is TGTGCCAGCAGCTTGGGAGGACACCTATCCTACGAGCAGTACTTC.

The chain is built from TRBV6-1 and TRBJ2-5, with D possibly being TRBD2 (6 bases). The CDR3 loop spans 16 amino acids. V lost 2 bases, J lost 1 base, and 14 bases lay in between. The germline CDR1 and CDR2 sequences are MNHNS and SASEGT. Here the CDR3 reads CASSETPGVLQETQYF. CDR3 coding DNA: TGTGCCAGCAGTGAAACCCCGGGGGTCCTCCAAGAGACCCAGTACTTC.

This chain connects TRBV4-3 to TRBJ2-7; D is possibly TRBD2 (6 bases). Germline V gene sequence: CDR1 LGHNA, CDR2 YSLEER. The V end lost 4 bases, the J end lost 4 bases, and 14 bases lay between the germline ends. The CDR3 consists of 14 residues. DNA for the CDR3: TGCGCCAGCAGCCCACGGGGAGGATCGTACGAGCAGTACTTC. Amino acid sequence: CASSPRGGSYEQYF.

The rearrangement links TRBV7-9 to TRBJ2-7; 9 positions agree with TRBD1. Germline V gene lookup returns CDR1 SEHNR and CDR2 FQNEAQ (reference sequence). CDR3 length equals 12 residues. V lost 11 bases and J lost 3; bases outside the gene matches: 5. The CDR3 spells CASRDRDYEQYF. The CDR3 DNA sequence: TGTGCCTCCCGGGACAGGGACTACGAGCAGTACTTC.

There are a few counts of this clone. The same CDR3 also results from other DNA sequences found in this sample. The rearrangement joins TRBV7-9 to TRBJ2-7, with TRBD1 matching over 8 bases. V was clipped by 2 bases and J by 3 bases; unmatched bases: 0. The CDR3 spans 13 residues. Germline V gene sequence: CDR1 SEHNR, CDR2 FQNEAQ (reference sequence). The CDR3 DNA sequence: TGTGCCAGCAGCTTAACAGGGGGCTACGAGCAGTACTTC. Its translation is CASSLTGGYEQYF.

DNA of the CDR3: TGCGCCAGCAGCCAAGAAGTAGCGGATCAAGAGACCCAGTACTTC. This encodes CASSQEVADQETQYF. This rearrangement joins TRBV4-1 to TRBJ2-5, with a weak D call TRBD2 (6 bases). V was shortened by 0 bases and J by 2 bases, with 10 bases between the two germline ends. CDR3 length equals 15 residues. Germline V gives CDR1 MGHRA, CDR2 YSYEKL.

Details on this clone: The same CDR3 can be traced to other DNA sequences in this sample. The CDR3 DNA reads TGTGCCAGCAGTTTAGGACAGACAACTGAAGCTTTCTTT. As protein: CASSLGQTTEAFF. The chain joins TRBV27 to TRBJ1-1; D might be TRBD1 (6 bases). V was shortened by 2 bases and J by 5 bases, with 9 bases between the two germline ends. The CDR3 is made up of 13 amino acids. CDR1 and CDR2 (germline): MNHEY, SMNVEV (reference sequence).

As to this clone: The same CDR3 arises from other DNA sequences in this sample as well. V and J are TRBV6-1 and TRBJ1-1; D call uncertain. Germline CDR1 and CDR2: MNHNS and SASEGT. This CDR3 has 12 residues. Trimming left V 6 bases short and J 0 bases short, with 5 bases between. The CDR3, as DNA: TGTGCCAGCAGCGCAATGAACACTGAAGCTTTCTTT. Its protein is CASSAMNTEAFF.

Of note for this clone: Distinct nucleotide sequences in the sample also encode this CDR3. The chain has TRBV6-6 and TRBJ2-7; 9 bases are a match to TRBD2. Germline values: CDR1 MNHNY, CDR2 SVGAGI (reference sequence). Germline trimming cut 3 bases from V and 1 base from J; bases unmatched to any gene: 1. This CDR3 comprises 14 residues. CDR3 DNA: TGTGCCAGCAGTTATGCGGGGGGGTCCTACGAGCAGTACTTC. This encodes CASSYAGGSYEQYF.

There are a few counts of this clone. V and J are TRBV2 and TRBJ2-1, with D possibly matching TRBD2 (6 bases). V dropped 5 bases and J dropped 8 bases, with 19 bases sitting between them. The V gene's germline CDR1 is SNHLY and CDR2 FYNNEI. The CDR3 loop spans 15 amino acids. DNA for the CDR3: TGTGCCAGCAGTTTGTGGGCTAGCGCAAACCATGAGCAGTTCTTC. It yields the protein CASSLWASANHEQFF.

The rearrangement uses TRBV5-6 and TRBJ2-7; TRBD2 agrees at 9 bases. From germline, CDR1 is SGHDT and CDR2 YYEEEE. V shed 0 bases and J 3 bases; nucleotides not matched to a gene: 7. The CDR3 is made up of 16 amino acids. The CDR3 loop is CASSLASGRSYYEQYF. CDR3 sequence (DNA): TGTGCCAGCAGCTTGGCCAGCGGGAGGTCCTACTACGAGCAGTACTTC.

This clone was found once. The chain employs TRBV6-1 and TRBJ1-2, with D possibly being TRBD1 (5 bases). V was shortened by 2 bases and J by 7 bases, with 17 bases between the two germline ends. Germline V gene sequence: CDR1 MNHNS, CDR2 SASEGT. The CDR3 runs 15 residues. CDR3 coding DNA: TGTGCCAGCAGTGAATATCGGGGGGAACTAGCTGGCTACACCTTC. Protein product: CASSEYRGELAGYTF.

The chain carries TRBV7-9 and TRBJ1-3, with 7 nucleotides matching TRBD1. Trimming cost V 4 bases and J 7 bases; bases outside gene matches: 4. The CDR3 contains 13 residues. The germline CDR1 and CDR2 sequences are SEHNR and FQNEAQ (reference sequence). The CDR3 reads CASSSTGENTIYF. Written as DNA, the CDR3 is TGTGCCAGCAGCTCTACAGGGGAGAACACCATATATTTT.

The J gene is TRBJ1-5, the V gene TRBV27; the match to TRBD1 covers 8 bases. V shed 3 bases, J shed 6 bases, and the junction held 10 bases outside the gene matches. CDR1 MNHEY and CDR2 SMNVEV come from the germline V gene (reference sequence). This CDR3 is built from 16 residues. The CDR3 DNA sequence: TGTGCCAGCAGTTTCCCTCGACAGGGGAAGGGTCAGCCCCAGCATTTT. This sequence encodes CASSFPRQGKGQPQHF.